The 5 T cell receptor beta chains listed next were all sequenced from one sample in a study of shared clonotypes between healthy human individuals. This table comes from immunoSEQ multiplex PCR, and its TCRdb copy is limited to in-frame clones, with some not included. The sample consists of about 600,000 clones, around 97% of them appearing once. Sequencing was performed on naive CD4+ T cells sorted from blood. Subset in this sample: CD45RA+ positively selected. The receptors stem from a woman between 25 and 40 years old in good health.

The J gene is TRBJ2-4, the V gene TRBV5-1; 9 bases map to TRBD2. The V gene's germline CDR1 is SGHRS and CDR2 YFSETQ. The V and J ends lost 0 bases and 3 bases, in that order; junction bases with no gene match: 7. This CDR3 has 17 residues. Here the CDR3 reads CASSLAGTSLGKNIQYF. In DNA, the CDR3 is TGCGCCAGCAGCTTGGCCGGGACTAGCTTGGGCAAAAACATTCAGTACTTC. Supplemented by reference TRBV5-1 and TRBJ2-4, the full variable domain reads KAGVTQTPRYLIKTRGQQVTLSCSPISGHRSVSWYQQTPGQGLQFLFEYFSETQRNKGNFPGRFSGRQFSNSRSEMNVSTLELGDSALYLCASSLAGTSLGKNIQYFGAGTRLSVL.

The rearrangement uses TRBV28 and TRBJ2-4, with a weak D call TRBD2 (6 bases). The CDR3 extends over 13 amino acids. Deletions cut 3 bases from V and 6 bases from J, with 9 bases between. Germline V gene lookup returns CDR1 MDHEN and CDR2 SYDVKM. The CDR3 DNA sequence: TGTGCCAGCAGTTTCGGGACTTTAAACATTCAGTACTTC. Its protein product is CASSFGTLNIQYF.

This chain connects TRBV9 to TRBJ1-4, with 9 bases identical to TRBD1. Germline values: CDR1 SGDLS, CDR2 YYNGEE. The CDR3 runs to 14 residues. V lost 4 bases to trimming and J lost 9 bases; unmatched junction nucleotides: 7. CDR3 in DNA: TGTGCCAGCAGCCCCGGGACAGGGCTTCAAAAACTGTTTTTT. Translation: CASSPGTGLQKLFF.

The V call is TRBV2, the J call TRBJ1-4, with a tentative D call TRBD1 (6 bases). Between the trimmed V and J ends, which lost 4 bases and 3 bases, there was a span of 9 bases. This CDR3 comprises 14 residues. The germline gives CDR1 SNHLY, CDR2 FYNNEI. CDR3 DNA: TGTGCCAGCAGTGTGCAGGGGTCTAATGAAAAACTGTTTTTT. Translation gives CASSVQGSNEKLFF.

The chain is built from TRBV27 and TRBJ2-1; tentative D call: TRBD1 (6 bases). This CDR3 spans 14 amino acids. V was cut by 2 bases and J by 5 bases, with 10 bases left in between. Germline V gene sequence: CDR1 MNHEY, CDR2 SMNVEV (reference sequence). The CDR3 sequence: CASSLTGFHNEQFF. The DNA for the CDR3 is TGTGCCAGCAGTTTAACAGGGTTCCACAATGAGCAGTTCTTC.